This T cell receptor beta chain was documented in a study of resident and recirculating memory T cells in vitiligo. Study results and limitations: Clonality differed among vitiligo lesions, with no unique dominant clone.

Between the trimmed V and J ends, which lost 3 bases and 1 base, there was a span of 24 bases. There are 20 residues in the CDR3. Germline CDR1 is MNHEY and CDR2 is SMNVEV (reference sequence). Confetti depigmentation, marking active vitiligo, was absent in these patients. No vitiligo treatment was given during the prior three months. Points on this clone: The antigen is unknown.

TCRdb keeps only in-frame clones here, not all; method: immunoSEQ multiplex PCR. Of about 42,000 clones listed, around nine tenths are singletons. The material sequenced was blood. The sequence derives from a male donor with vitiligo. The chain links TRBV27 to TRBJ2-2; D perhaps matches TRBD1 (5 bases). In nucleotides, the CDR3 is TGTGCCAGCAGTTTTTTGGGGCTGGGAAAACGAGACCAGAACACCGGGGAGCTGTTTTTT. This translates into CASSFLGLGKRDQNTGELFF.